What follows are 19 T cell receptor beta chains derived from one specimen sequenced in a study of T cells after yellow fever vaccination. TCRdb independently ran MiXCR on the 5' RACE reads; one entry per CDR3 protein. In the table there are around 300,000 distinct CDR3 sequences, around 4.5% of which are singletons. The sequences come from PBMCs, collected 15 days after the yellow fever booster vaccination. These receptors all stem from a man between 18 and 29 years old who received the YFV17D yellow fever vaccine.

J is TRBJ2-1 and V is TRBV27; D may be TRBD1 or TRBD2 (5 bases each). This CDR3 spans 13 amino acids. The V and J ends lost 1 base and 11 bases respectively, with 12 bases between them. Germline CDR1 is MNHEY and CDR2 is SMNVEV (reference sequence). The CDR3 spells CASSLFRGRQQFF. As DNA, the CDR3 is TGTGCCAGCAGTTTATTTCGGGGACGCCAGCAGTTCTTC.

The V and J genes are TRBV28 and TRBJ1-5, with 10 positions matching TRBD1. V lost 6 bases, J lost 3 bases, and 5 bases stayed unmatched. The CDR3 loop spans 15 amino acids. Germline V gene lookup returns CDR1 MDHEN and CDR2 SYDVKM. This CDR3 is CASRTGGADNQPQHF. CDR3 DNA: TGTGCCAGCAGGACAGGGGGCGCGGACAATCAGCCCCAGCATTTT.

This clonotype was seen only a few times. This chain uses TRBV4-2 with TRBJ1-4; 9 bases match TRBD1. The CDR3 has 17 residues. Germline V CDR1 and CDR2: LGHNA, YNFKEQ. Trimming cost V 0 bases and J 7 bases; bases outside gene matches: 9. The CDR3 region has the DNA TGTGCCAGCAGCCAAGATCCGGACAGGGGTAGGGTTGAAAAACTGTTTTTT. Translated: CASSQDPDRGRVEKLFF.

In its sample, this clonotype was seen many times. The chain couples TRBV5-1 to TRBJ2-3; 7 positions match TRBD1. With V trimmed by 0 bases and J by 3 bases, 4 bases remained unmatched. Germline CDR1 reads SGHRS; CDR2 reads YFSETQ. The CDR3 is 15 residues long. The CDR3 DNA sequence: TGCGCCAGCAGCTTGGAGGGGGCGCGTACAGATACGCAGTATTTT. Encoded protein: CASSLEGARTDTQYF.

This clonotype was seen many times. V and J are TRBV5-1 and TRBJ2-2; D is perhaps TRBD1 or TRBD2 (5 bases each). The CDR3 is 16 residues long. The ends were cut back, 0 bases at V and 4 bases at J, with 13 bases in the middle. The V gene's germline CDR1 is SGHRS and CDR2 YFSETQ. In DNA form, the CDR3 reads TGCGCCAGCAGCTTGGTGGTCGGGGCCGGCACCGGGGAGCTGTTTTTT. Translating gives CASSLVVGAGTGELFF.

This clonotype was seen only a few times. The rearrangement joins TRBV24-1 to TRBJ1-1; 7 nucleotides agree with TRBD1. The CDR3 is made up of 12 amino acids. The germline V gene has CDR1 KGHDR and CDR2 SFDVKD. Trimming at V came to 4 bases and at J to 10 bases, leaving 5 bases not matched to a gene. CDR3 sequence reads: CATSEAGGGAFF. The CDR3, as DNA: TGTGCCACCAGTGAGGCAGGGGGGGGAGCTTTCTTT.

This clonotype was seen a few times. In DNA form, the CDR3 reads TGTGCCACCAGCACCGGGCCTAGCTCCTACAATGAGCAGTTCTTC. Translating it yields CATSTGPSSYNEQFF. V usage is TRBV15 and J usage is TRBJ2-1; D unclear. The length of the CDR3 is 15 residues. The V end was cut by 4 bases, the J end by 0 bases, with 10 bases between. The germline gives CDR1 LNHNV, CDR2 YYDKDF (reference sequence).

This clonotype has a count of ten or more. The chain has TRBV20-1 and TRBJ2-2, with 9 bases lining up with TRBD1. Per the germline V gene, CDR1 is DFQATT and CDR2 is SNEGSKA (reference sequence). With 6 bases clipped from V and 6 bases from J, the junction kept 8 bases outside the gene matches. The CDR3 runs to 14 residues. The CDR3 DNA sequence: TGCAGTGCAACCGGGACAGGGAGGCCCGGGGAGCTGTTTTTT. Encoded protein: CSATGTGRPGELFF.

A few counts support this clonotype. The V call is TRBV19, the J call TRBJ1-1; a possible D gene is TRBD1 (5 bases). Germline V gene lookup returns CDR1 LNHDA and CDR2 SQIVND (reference sequence). This CDR3 spans 16 amino acids. V was clipped by 9 bases and J by 1 base, with 21 bases between them. The CDR3 loop is CASSEAGRRWNTEAFF. The CDR3 bases are TGTGCCAGCTCGGAGGCGGGGCGGAGGTGGAACACTGAAGCTTTCTTT.

This clonotype appeared many times. This rearrangement joins TRBV5-1 to TRBJ2-7; 9 bases are shared with TRBD1. This CDR3 has 14 residues. Germline V CDR1 and CDR2: SGHRS, YFSETQ. V shed 1 base and J 3 bases; nucleotides not matched to a gene: 2. CDR3 in amino acids: CASSLTGGVYEQYF. The CDR3 bases are TGCGCCAGCAGCTTGACAGGGGGCGTCTACGAGCAGTACTTC.

At least ten counts were recorded for this clonotype. The chain combines TRBV6-5 with TRBJ2-1; D tentatively reads TRBD1 or TRBD2 (5 bases each). Per germline, CDR1 MNHEY and CDR2 SVGAGI. V was shortened by 4 bases and J by 2 bases, with 18 bases between the two germline ends. The CDR3 contains 17 residues. CDR3 DNA sequence: TGTGCCAGCAGTTTGTCCATCGGGACCATGGCCTACAATGAGCAGTTCTTC. It codes for CASSLSIGTMAYNEQFF.

Regarding this clonotype: This may be a read error, as it is one base from a much larger clone. In DNA form, the CDR3 reads TGTGCCAGCAATCTTCGCGCAGGGCTAGAGACCCCGTACTTC. Translated: CASNLRAGLETPYF. The V call is TRBV12-3 or TRBV12-4, the J call TRBJ2-5; D may be TRBD1 (5 bases). CDR3 length: 14 residues.

This clonotype was counted ten times or more. V gene TRBV29-1 combines with J gene TRBJ1-1; D gene ambiguous. This CDR3 is 15 amino acids long. The ends were cut back, 6 bases at V and 1 base at J, with 18 bases in the middle. Germline values: CDR1 SQVTM, CDR2 ANQGSEA. The CDR3 sequence is CSVDPGSPANTEAFF. For the CDR3, the DNA is TGCAGCGTAGACCCGGGAAGTCCGGCGAACACTGAAGCTTTCTTT.

The chain is built from TRBV4-3 and TRBJ1-1, with 9 positions matching TRBD1. J gave up 6 bases and V 3 bases, and 5 bases lay outside the gene matches. The CDR3 covers 14 residues. Per the germline V gene, CDR1 is LGHNA and CDR2 is YSLEER. The CDR3 reads CASSHLDRGAEAFF. The CDR3 DNA reads as TGCGCCAGCAGCCACCTGGACAGGGGAGCTGAAGCTTTCTTT.

This clonotype was seen a few times. This chain joins TRBV27 and TRBJ2-4; 10 nucleotides match TRBD1. V dropped 3 bases and J dropped 6; count of bases not matched to a gene: 8. In germline, CDR1 is MNHEY, CDR2 SMNVEV (reference sequence). CDR3 length: 16 residues. CDR3: CASSLLDRGNPNIQYF. CDR3 DNA sequence: TGTGCCAGCAGTTTGTTGGACAGGGGGAATCCAAACATTCAGTACTTC.

At least ten counts were recorded for this clonotype. The rearrangement uses TRBV5-1 and TRBJ2-3, with D uncertain. The CDR3 has 14 residues. V lost 2 bases and J 2 bases, leaving 9 bases between the germline ends. Germline CDR1 is SGHRS and CDR2 is YFSETQ. The CDR3 DNA reads as TGCGCCAGCAGCTTAAACGGATACACAGATACGCAGTATTTT. Its translation: CASSLNGYTDTQYF.

At least ten counts were recorded for this clonotype. This chain links TRBV20-1 with TRBJ1-5, with no clear D. With 4 bases removed from V and 0 bases from J, the gap between germline ends came to 7 bases. There are 13 residues in the CDR3. CDR1 and CDR2 (germline): DFQATT, SNEGSKA (reference sequence). The CDR3 loop reads CSATTDSNQPQHF. In DNA form, the CDR3 reads TGCAGTGCTACTACAGATAGCAATCAGCCCCAGCATTTT.

Many counts were recorded for this clonotype. V usage is TRBV6-5 and J usage is TRBJ2-5, with a weak D call TRBD2 (6 bases). This CDR3 is built from 12 residues. CDR1 is MNHEY, CDR2 SVGAGI, per germline. Trimming cost V 9 bases and J 1 base, with 9 bases left between them. The CDR3 spells CASGGAQETQYF. CDR3 coding DNA: TGTGCCAGTGGAGGGGCCCAAGAGACCCAGTACTTC.

This clonotype has at least ten counts. CDR3 residues: CASSLKRGGQNEQFF. The CDR3 bases are TGTGCCAGCAGCTTAAAGCGGGGGGGCCAGAATGAGCAGTTCTTC. V gene TRBV7-2 combines with J gene TRBJ2-1; 10 bases line up with TRBD2. The CDR3 spans 15 residues. In germline, CDR1 is SGHTA, CDR2 FQGNSA. Unmatched junction bases numbered 5, after V lost 2 bases and J lost 7 bases.